This T cell receptor beta chain came from a study of control samples from healthy donors and cancer patients. There are 15 residues in the CDR3. The ends lost 4 bases at V and 12 bases at J; junction bases unmatched: 14. Germline V gene data show CDR1 as LGHNA and CDR2 as YSLEER. Method: immunoSEQ multiplex PCR; TCRdb's copy keeps in-frame clones and lacks some. This table has some 45,000 clones, approximately 87% appearing once. Sequenced sample: blood. This TCR was sampled from a man aged 60 to 69 in good health. This sequence joins TRBV4-3 and TRBJ1-3; 8 bases match TRBD1. The CDR3 region is CASSPSRTGTNIIYF. CDR3 sequence (DNA): TGCGCCAGCAGCCCATCCCGGACAGGGACTAATATCATATATTTT.